This is a list of T cell receptor beta chains from one sample in a study of blood T cell repertoires in COVID-19. Generated by immunoSEQ multiplex PCR, the TCRdb table keeps only in-frame clones and is missing some. The table lists 190,000 or so clones, about 87% of them singletons. Sequencing was performed on peripheral blood. All receptors come from a middle-aged man with active or convalescent COVID-19. Both conserved end residues are part of each CDR3. The D gene is left open where the match is weak. The size of a clone is reported for some rows only, either as once, few or many, or as a class for expanded clones.

j_call: TRBJ1-2
clone_size: .
d_call: .
v_call: TRBV29-1
cdr3_nt: TGCAGCGTTTCCGAGGGGACTGACTATGGCTACACCTTC
cdr3_aa: CSVSEGTDYGYTF

j_call: TRBJ2-1
clone_size: .
d_call: TRBD2
v_call: TRBV7-2
cdr3_nt: TGTGCCAGCAACCGTCGCGGGGGGGGGAACAATGAGCAGTTCTTC
cdr3_aa: CASNRRGGGNNEQFF

j_call: TRBJ1-5
clone_size: .
d_call: .
v_call: TRBV28
cdr3_nt: TGTGCCAGCAGTTTATTCACAGGCACCCCGTATAGCAATCAGCCCCAGCATTTT
cdr3_aa: CASSLFTGTPYSNQPQHF

j_call: TRBJ1-5
clone_size: once
d_call: TRBD1
v_call: TRBV7-2
cdr3_nt: TGTGCCAGCGGCCAGCAGGGGGCAGAGAATCAGCCCCAGCATTTT
cdr3_aa: CASGQQGAENQPQHF

j_call: TRBJ1-2
clone_size: .
d_call: .
v_call: TRBV28
cdr3_nt: TGTGCCAGCAGTTTCCGCGGTAGGGGAAAAAACACCTTC
cdr3_aa: CASSFRGRGKNTF

j_call: TRBJ2-2
clone_size: .
d_call: TRBD1
v_call: TRBV7-3
cdr3_nt: TGTGCCAGCAGCTCGGGACAGGGTCACACCGGGGAGCTGTTTTTT
cdr3_aa: CASSSGQGHTGELFF

j_call: TRBJ1-3
clone_size: .
d_call: TRBD1
v_call: TRBV5-1
cdr3_nt: TGCGCCAGCACCGAGACAGGGTCTGGAAACACCATATATTTT
cdr3_aa: CASTETGSGNTIYF

j_call: TRBJ1-5
clone_size: .
d_call: .
v_call: TRBV27
cdr3_nt: TGTGCCAGCAGTTTGGGCGCGGGTCAGCCCCAGCATTTT
cdr3_aa: CASSLGAGQPQHF

j_call: TRBJ2-2
clone_size: once
d_call: .
v_call: TRBV27
cdr3_nt: TGTGCCAGCAGTTTTGGAGGGTCCGGGGAGCTGTTTTTT
cdr3_aa: CASSFGGSGELFF

j_call: TRBJ1-1
clone_size: once
d_call: .
v_call: TRBV3-1/TRBV3-2
cdr3_nt: TGTGCCAGCAGCCAAGGGGCAGGGTTGAACACTGAAGCTTTCTTT
cdr3_aa: CASSQGAGLNTEAFF

j_call: TRBJ1-4
clone_size: .
d_call: .
v_call: TRBV24-1
cdr3_nt: TGTGCCACCCCAGACAGAACTAATGAAAAACTGTTTTTT
cdr3_aa: CATPDRTNEKLFF

j_call: TRBJ1-2
clone_size: .
d_call: TRBD1
v_call: TRBV9
cdr3_nt: TGTGCCAGCAGCGTAGGGGGGACAGATGGCTACACCTTC
cdr3_aa: CASSVGGTDGYTF

j_call: TRBJ2-7
clone_size: .
d_call: .
v_call: TRBV25-1
cdr3_nt: TGTGCCAGCAGTATCTGGACAGATGACGAGCAGTACTTC
cdr3_aa: CASSIWTDDEQYF

j_call: TRBJ2-1
clone_size: .
d_call: TRBD2
v_call: TRBV7-9
cdr3_nt: TGTGCCAGCAGCCCTCTAGCGGGGATAAACAATGAGCAGTTCTTC
cdr3_aa: CASSPLAGINNEQFF

j_call: TRBJ1-1
clone_size: .
d_call: .
v_call: TRBV19
cdr3_nt: TGTGCCAGTACTCGTTCGACAATCGACACTGAAGCTTTCTTT
cdr3_aa: CASTRSTIDTEAFF

j_call: TRBJ1-4
clone_size: .
d_call: .
v_call: TRBV6-2/TRBV6-3
cdr3_nt: TGTGCCAGCAGTTCACTCTCAACTAATGAAAAACTGTTTTTT
cdr3_aa: CASSSLSTNEKLFF

j_call: TRBJ1-1
clone_size: once
d_call: TRBD1
v_call: TRBV3-1/TRBV3-2
cdr3_nt: TGTGCCAGCAGCCAACCGCAGGGGGCGACTGAAGCTTTCTTT
cdr3_aa: CASSQPQGATEAFF

j_call: TRBJ2-7
clone_size: .
d_call: .
v_call: TRBV5-1
cdr3_nt: TGCGCCAGCAGCTTGGGAGTCTACGAGCAGTACTTC
cdr3_aa: CASSLGVYEQYF

j_call: TRBJ1-2
clone_size: few
d_call: TRBD1
v_call: TRBV10-3
cdr3_nt: TGTGCCATCAGTGAGCTGGGGACAGGGGGCTATAGCTATGGCTACACCTTC
cdr3_aa: CAISELGTGGYSYGYTF

j_call: TRBJ1-4
clone_size: .
d_call: TRBD1
v_call: TRBV18
cdr3_nt: TGTGCCAGCTCAGCGGACAGGGGTGAAAAACTGTTTTTT
cdr3_aa: CASSADRGEKLFF

j_call: TRBJ2-5
clone_size: .
d_call: .
v_call: TRBV11-2
cdr3_nt: TGTGCCAGCAGCTTAGTTGGTGGGGGAGGAGAGACCCAGTACTTC
cdr3_aa: CASSLVGGGGETQYF

j_call: TRBJ1-3
clone_size: .
d_call: .
v_call: TRBV27
cdr3_nt: TGTGCCAGCAGTTTAAATCAGGCCCCGCGAAACACCATATATTTT
cdr3_aa: CASSLNQAPRNTIYF

j_call: TRBJ1-2
clone_size: .
d_call: .
v_call: TRBV10-3
cdr3_nt: TGTGCCATCAGTGAGTCGACTTACTATGGCTACACCTTC
cdr3_aa: CAISESTYYGYTF

j_call: TRBJ2-5
clone_size: .
d_call: TRBD2
v_call: TRBV25-1
cdr3_nt: TGTGCCAGCGGACCGGGACTAGCGTCTATAGAGACCCAGTACTTC
cdr3_aa: CASGPGLASIETQYF

j_call: TRBJ2-7
clone_size: .
d_call: .
v_call: TRBV4-2
cdr3_nt: TGTGCCAGCAGCCAAGGGCGGTACGAGCAGTACTTC
cdr3_aa: CASSQGRYEQYF

j_call: TRBJ2-1
clone_size: .
d_call: TRBD2
v_call: TRBV5-8
cdr3_nt: TGTGCCAGCAGCTTGGGGAGCGGGGGGGCCGGTGAGCAGTTCTTC
cdr3_aa: CASSLGSGGAGEQFF

j_call: TRBJ2-3
clone_size: .
d_call: TRBD2
v_call: TRBV5-4
cdr3_nt: TGTGCCAGCAGCAAGATAGCGGGGGGGGCAGATACGCAGTATTTT
cdr3_aa: CASSKIAGGADTQYF

j_call: TRBJ2-1
clone_size: .
d_call: .
v_call: TRBV11-3
cdr3_nt: TGTGCCAGCAGCCCTCGGGACAACAAGTACAATGAGCAGTTCTTC
cdr3_aa: CASSPRDNKYNEQFF

j_call: TRBJ1-1
clone_size: .
d_call: TRBD1
v_call: TRBV3-1/TRBV3-2
cdr3_nt: TGTGCCAGCAGCCAACTACAGGGGTACGCTTTCTTT
cdr3_aa: CASSQLQGYAFF

j_call: TRBJ1-5
clone_size: .
d_call: TRBD1
v_call: TRBV30
cdr3_nt: TGTGCCTGCTCGGGACAGGGTTTTTATAGCAATCAGCCCCAGCATTTT
cdr3_aa: CACSGQGFYSNQPQHF

j_call: TRBJ2-1
clone_size: .
d_call: .
v_call: TRBV7-9
cdr3_nt: TGTGCCAGCAGCTTAGCTGGGGGGTTCTATTACAATGAGCAGTTCTTC
cdr3_aa: CASSLAGGFYYNEQFF

j_call: TRBJ2-3
clone_size: .
d_call: .
v_call: TRBV5-5
cdr3_nt: TGTGCCAGCAGCTTCAGTGACTTACCCTTCACAGATACGCAGTATTTT
cdr3_aa: CASSFSDLPFTDTQYF

j_call: TRBJ1-1
clone_size: .
d_call: .
v_call: TRBV20-1
cdr3_nt: TGCAGTGCTTCCAGAGGCACTGAAGCTTTCTTT
cdr3_aa: CSASRGTEAFF

j_call: TRBJ1-1
clone_size: .
d_call: .
v_call: TRBV11-2
cdr3_nt: TGTGCCAGCAGGGGGGGGCGGATGGAAGCTTTCTTT
cdr3_aa: CASRGGRMEAFF

j_call: TRBJ1-1
clone_size: .
d_call: .
v_call: TRBV4-2
cdr3_nt: TGTGCCAGCAGCCCCCAACAGGGCATGAACACTGAAGCTTTCTTT
cdr3_aa: CASSPQQGMNTEAFF

j_call: TRBJ2-1
clone_size: .
d_call: .
v_call: TRBV5-1
cdr3_nt: TGCGCCAGCAGCTTTAGGGTTTCGGGTCAGGGTGAGCAGTTCTTC
cdr3_aa: CASSFRVSGQGEQFF

j_call: TRBJ2-7
clone_size: .
d_call: .
v_call: TRBV3-1/TRBV3-2
cdr3_nt: TGTGCCAGCAGCCAAGACAGGGCCTACGAGCAGTACTTC
cdr3_aa: CASSQDRAYEQYF

j_call: TRBJ2-3
clone_size: .
d_call: .
v_call: TRBV29-1
cdr3_nt: TGCAGCGTTGATACCGGGGGGCCTAGCACAGATACGCAGTATTTT
cdr3_aa: CSVDTGGPSTDTQYF

j_call: TRBJ1-3
clone_size: few
d_call: .
v_call: TRBV10-3
cdr3_nt: TGTGCCATCAGTGAGTCGGCGGGGAATGGAAACACCATATATTTT
cdr3_aa: CAISESAGNGNTIYF

j_call: TRBJ1-2
clone_size: few
d_call: TRBD1
v_call: TRBV13
cdr3_nt: TGTGCCAGCCCGACAGCCAGGGGGTATGGCTACACCTTC
cdr3_aa: CASPTARGYGYTF

j_call: TRBJ1-1
clone_size: .
d_call: TRBD1
v_call: TRBV2
cdr3_nt: TGTGCCAGCAGTGAAATGGGGACAGCCCAAGGTGCTTTCTTT
cdr3_aa: CASSEMGTAQGAFF

j_call: TRBJ1-4
clone_size: .
d_call: .
v_call: TRBV19
cdr3_nt: TGTGCCAGTAGTACCCCACGAGCTGCAACTAATGAAAAACTGTTTTTT
cdr3_aa: CASSTPRAATNEKLFF

j_call: TRBJ1-2
clone_size: .
d_call: .
v_call: TRBV2
cdr3_nt: TGTGCCAGCAGTGGGGGGGATGGCTACACCTTC
cdr3_aa: CASSGGDGYTF

j_call: TRBJ1-5
clone_size: .
d_call: TRBD1
v_call: TRBV5-1
cdr3_nt: TGCGCCAGCAGTTCTGGACAGGATCAGCCCCAGCATTTT
cdr3_aa: CASSSGQDQPQHF

j_call: TRBJ1-1
clone_size: .
d_call: TRBD1
v_call: TRBV11-3
cdr3_nt: TGTGCCAGCATCAACAGGGGCACTGAAGCTTTCTTT
cdr3_aa: CASINRGTEAFF

j_call: TRBJ1-3
clone_size: .
d_call: TRBD1
v_call: TRBV2
cdr3_nt: TGTGCCAGCAGTGCACTACAGGGGGCGGCAGGAAACACCATATATTTT
cdr3_aa: CASSALQGAAGNTIYF

j_call: TRBJ2-3
clone_size: .
d_call: TRBD2
v_call: TRBV4-1
cdr3_nt: TGCGCCAGCAGCCAAGGGCTAGCGGGGGGGCCTTTAGATACGCAGTATTTT
cdr3_aa: CASSQGLAGGPLDTQYF

j_call: TRBJ2-5
clone_size: .
d_call: .
v_call: TRBV9
cdr3_nt: TGTGCCAGCAGCGTAGATCTCAGGGAAGAGACCCAGTACTTC
cdr3_aa: CASSVDLREETQYF

j_call: TRBJ1-2
clone_size: .
d_call: TRBD1
v_call: TRBV27
cdr3_nt: TGTGCCAGCAGTTTCTTGGACAGGGCCTATGGCTACACCTTC
cdr3_aa: CASSFLDRAYGYTF

j_call: TRBJ1-6
clone_size: .
d_call: TRBD1
v_call: TRBV7-9
cdr3_nt: TGTGCCAGCAGCTTAGAATCAGGGGGACTTTCACCCCTCCACTTT
cdr3_aa: CASSLESGGLSPLHF